This paragraph covers one T cell receptor beta chain sequence. Synthetic analogs of TCR templates were spiked into every PCR. Sequencing was performed with immunoSEQ multiplex PCR; in TCRdb, only in-frame clones are kept and a portion is missing. The sample lists some 100,000 clones, about 90% occurring once. This sample stems from a study of PD-L1 blockade in urothelial cancer. Study overall: Males with bladder-origin urothelial cancer constituted about nine tenths of the roughly 30 patients. Prior chemotherapy in patients spanned 0 to 3 regimens. The analyses of blood took place 3 weeks (second dose) and 6 weeks after treatment start.

The sequencing here drew on PBMCs, taken around atezolizumab (anti-PD-L1) treatment. This receptor was obtained from a woman aged 80 or over with urothelial cancer.

The CDR3 region is CARSLGQSKDRNQPQHF. The CDR3 DNA follows: TGTGCCAGAAGCTTGGGACAGAGCAAAGACCGCAATCAGCCCCAGCATTTT. The rearrangement uses TRBV5-3 and TRBJ1-5, with D possibly being TRBD1 (5 bases). TRBV5-3 is known as an ORF, though its function is uncertain. Trimming took 0 bases from V and 2 from J, leaving 15 bases between them. The CDR3 totals 17 residues.